One sample yielded the 12 T cell receptor beta chains listed below, sequenced in a study of beta chain features in type 1 diabetes. cDNA synthesis used the whole RNA isolate, giving expressed TCRB sequences. TCRdb's copy holds only in-frame clones and misses some; the assay was immunoSEQ multiplex PCR. The repertoire includes roughly 230,000 clones, over 7.5% of them detected once, and 0.03% to 0.035% sits in the top ten. The sample taken for sequencing was naive CD4+ T cells from blood. The receptors stem from a woman between 18 and 29 years old in good health.

About this clone itself: Other DNA sequences in this sample translate to the same CDR3. V is TRBV5-4 and J is TRBJ1-5, with D tentatively TRBD1 (6 bases). This CDR3 contains 14 residues. V lost 0 bases and J lost 2, with 6 bases in between. The germline V gene encodes CDR1 SGHNT and CDR2 YYREEE (reference sequence). The DNA of the CDR3 is TGTGCCAGCAGCTTGGACAGGGGCAATCAGCCCCAGCATTTT. Encoded protein: CASSLDRGNQPQHF.

This clone was detected ten times or more. This rearrangement joins TRBV30 to TRBJ1-2, with D unresolved. Germline V gene lookup returns CDR1 GTSNPN and CDR2 SVGIG (reference sequence). The CDR3 runs to 12 residues. CDR3 region: CPGNASRYGYTF. The CDR3 nucleotides are TGTCCAGGCAACGCCAGTCGTTATGGCTACACCTTC.

This clone showed up just a few times. This sequence joins TRBV29-1 and TRBJ1-1; D remains unclear. Germline V gene sequence: CDR1 SQVTM, CDR2 ANQGSEA. The CDR3 length is 13 residues. The V gene lost 4 bases and the J gene lost 0 bases, with 9 bases spanning the gap. The CDR3 nucleotides are TGCAGCGTTGTGGGGAGGTTGAACACTGAAGCTTTCTTT. This gives the protein CSVVGRLNTEAFF. The full variable domain, rest sourced from reference TRBV29-1 and TRBJ1-1, is SAVISQKPSRDICQRGTSLTIQCQVDSQVTMMFWYRQQPGQSLTLIATANQGSEATYESGFVIDKFPISRPNLTFSTLTVSNMSPEDSSIYLCSVVGRLNTEAFFGQGTRLTVV.

This clone was seen a handful of times. The J gene is TRBJ1-6, the V gene TRBV2; D not resolved. The CDR3 has 12 residues. V lost 1 base and J lost 9, with 4 bases in between. Germline V gene sequence: CDR1 SNHLY, CDR2 FYNNEI. CDR3 DNA sequence: TGTGCCAGCAGTGAAGACGGTTCACCCCTCCACTTT. Residues: CASSEDGSPLHF.

This chain uses TRBV5-1 with TRBJ1-4; D gene uncertain. The CDR3 runs 15 residues. CDR1 is SGHRS, CDR2 YFSETQ, per germline. Trimming stripped 0 bases from V and 8 bases from J, with 14 bases between. The CDR3, as DNA: TGCGCCAGCAGCTTGGGAGCAGCGGGAGAGGAAAAACTGTTTTTT. Translating it yields CASSLGAAGEEKLFF.

This clone was observed a handful of times. This sequence joins TRBV7-2 and TRBJ1-2; 8 nucleotides agree with TRBD1. Germline V gene data show CDR1 as SGHTA and CDR2 as FQGNSA. This CDR3 has 18 amino acids. The trim removed 2 bases at V and 6 bases at J, leaving 17 bases unmatched. Written as DNA, the CDR3 is TGTGCCAGCAGCTTATGGTTTCACGGACAGGGTTTTAGTCATGGCTACACCTTC. Its protein is CASSLWFHGQGFSHGYTF.

V and J are TRBV11-2 and TRBJ2-2; TRBD2 agrees at 7 bases. CDR1 is SGHAT, CDR2 FQNNGV, per germline. This CDR3 comprises 14 residues. V dropped 3 bases and J dropped 6; count of bases not matched to a gene: 4. This CDR3 is CASSFQAGAGELFF. The DNA for the CDR3 is TGTGCCAGCAGCTTTCAGGCGGGGGCCGGGGAGCTGTTTTTT.

This clone was counted a few times. The V and J genes are TRBV6-1 and TRBJ2-6; weak D call: TRBD1 (6 bases). The CDR3 contains 16 residues. Germline CDR1 reads MNHNS; CDR2 reads SASEGT. V lost 1 base to trimming and J lost 7 bases, with 14 bases between them. The CDR3 is CASSEDYRAVANVLTF. Written as DNA, the CDR3 is TGTGCCAGCAGTGAAGACTACAGGGCCGTAGCCAACGTCCTGACTTTC.

The CDR3 is CASSLEDRGFFTTTGELFF. In DNA, the CDR3 is TGTGCCAGCAGCTTAGAAGACAGGGGGTTTTTCACCACAACCGGGGAGCTGTTTTTT. This chain joins TRBV7-2 and TRBJ2-2; 9 bases line up with TRBD1. CDR3 length: 19 residues. Germline-derived CDR1 and CDR2 are SGHTA and FQGNSA. V gave up 1 base and J gave up 5 bases; unmatched junction bases: 14.

This clone has more than one count but fewer than ten. The chain carries TRBV5-4 and TRBJ2-3, with TRBD2 identical over 8 bases. Looked up from germline, CDR1 is SGHNT and CDR2 is YYREEE (reference sequence). The ends lost 7 bases at V and 4 bases at J; junction bases unmatched: 5. This CDR3 is 13 amino acids long. The chain's CDR3 is CASGAGGPDTQYF. CDR3 bases: TGTGCCAGCGGGGCGGGAGGACCAGATACGCAGTATTTT.

The V call is TRBV29-1, the J call TRBJ1-1; TRBD1 matches 7 bases. CDR3 length: 14 amino acids. Germline V CDR1 and CDR2: SQVTM, ANQGSEA. Trimming took 5 bases from V and 4 from J; bases not matched to a gene: 10. The CDR3 is CSVTTQGSSTEAFF. The CDR3 nucleotides are TGCAGCGTTACAACACAGGGGAGTAGCACTGAAGCTTTCTTT.

In this sample, this clone turned up a few times. The chain recombines TRBV6-1 with TRBJ1-5, with D uncertain. CDR3 length equals 14 residues. Germline CDR1 reads MNHNS; CDR2 reads SASEGT. Trimming pared 6 bases from V and 0 bases from J, leaving 9 bases between. The CDR3 loop reads CASSSPSSNQPQHF. Written as DNA, the CDR3 is TGTGCCAGCAGCTCCCCGAGTAGCAATCAGCCCCAGCATTTT.